Shown below are 25 T cell receptor beta chains from a single sample sequenced in a study of Graves' ophthalmopathy and Graves' hyperthyroidism. RNA transcripts provided the template for amplifying TCR beta CDR3 regions. RT-PCR with HTBI primers came first, then second-round multiplex PCR. MiXCR, applied by TCRdb to the multiplex PCR reads, yields one record per CDR3 protein. Of 500,000 to 800,000 distinct CDR3 sequences listed, over 40% are singletons. The sequencing input was peripheral blood. The receptors come from an adult man with Graves' ophthalmopathy.

Of note for this clonotype: Being one base from a much bigger clone, this may be a read error. Likely a read error: the CDR3 ends without its conserved phenylalanine or tryptophan. This chain links TRBV5-5 with TRBJ2-2, with D perhaps matching TRBD2 (6 bases). CDR3 size: 14 residues. Germline lookup yields CDR1 SGHKS and CDR2 YYEKEE (reference sequence). Trimming took 4 bases from V and 7 from J, leaving 14 bases between them. The CDR3 region has the DNA TGTGCCAGCAGCCTGACCGGGCGGGACGGGGAGCTGTTTATT. Protein: CASSLTGRDGELFI.

Points on this clonotype: It is likely a read error, because the conserved phenylalanine at the end of the CDR3 is missing. The CDR3 protein is CASTRDRNTEAFL. The CDR3 bases are TGCGCCAGCACCCGGGACAGGAACACTGAAGCTTTCCTT. The rearrangement joins TRBV5-1 to TRBJ1-1; 7 positions match TRBD1. The CDR3 loop spans 13 amino acids. Germline assignment: CDR1 SGHRS and CDR2 YFSETQ. After removal of 6 bases from V and 1 base from J, the junction contained 3 bases not matched to a gene.

This chain links TRBV7-9 with TRBJ2-5; 7 positions match TRBD1. Germline V gene lookup returns CDR1 SEHNR and CDR2 FQNEAQ (reference sequence). Losses at the gene ends were 5 bases for V and 10 bases for J; bases not matched to a gene: 4. This CDR3 contains 11 residues. The CDR3 coding sequence is TGTGCCAGCAGCCCTGGGACAGTCCAGTACTTC. It codes for CASSPGTVQYF.

The rearrangement links TRBV7-6 to TRBJ1-5; 10 positions match TRBD1. V trimming: 5 bases; J trimming: 6 bases; junction bases outside the gene matches: 7. The germline V gene has CDR1 SGHVS and CDR2 FNYEAQ. CDR3 length: 15 residues. The DNA for the CDR3 is TGTGCCAGCAGCCCCCGACAGGGGGCAGGTCAGCCCCAGCATTTT. It specifies CASSPRQGAGQPQHF.

The rearrangement uses TRBV2 and TRBJ2-3; D gene ambiguous. The CDR3 spans 15 residues. V was cut by 4 bases and J by 0 bases, with 11 bases left in between. CDR1 and CDR2 from the germline V gene are SNHLY and FYNNEI. Here the CDR3 reads CASSGATPSTDTQYF. As DNA, the CDR3 is TGTGCCAGCAGTGGGGCTACACCTAGCACAGATACGCAGTATTTT.

The chain uses TRBV25-1 and TRBJ1-6, with D uncertain. The V gene's germline CDR1 is MGHDK and CDR2 SYGVNS. The germline V and J ends were trimmed by 7 bases and 7 bases, with 14 bases remaining between them. The CDR3 is made up of 14 amino acids. The CDR3 loop is CASTTISKNSPLHF. The CDR3 DNA reads as TGTGCCAGCACCACAATATCTAAGAATTCACCCCTCCACTTT.

As for this clonotype: One base away lies a much larger clone, so this may be a sequencing read error. CDR3 sequence (DNA): TGTGCCAGCAGGCAAGATCCCTCGACAGACGAAGGTGAAAAACTGTTTTTT. Protein product: CASRQDPSTDEGEKLFF. The chain links TRBV11-2 to TRBJ1-4, with a weak D call TRBD1 (5 bases). The CDR3 runs to 17 residues. In germline, CDR1 is SGHAT, CDR2 FQNNGV. V was trimmed by 6 bases and J by 7 bases, leaving 24 bases between them.

The chain joins TRBV7-2 to TRBJ2-5; TRBD2 agrees at 9 bases. Per the germline V gene, CDR1 is SGHTA and CDR2 is FQGNSA. The CDR3 is made up of 15 amino acids. Unmatched junction bases numbered 4, after V lost 0 bases and J lost 5 bases. The CDR3, as DNA: TGTGCCAGCAGCTTAGCGGCGGGAGGGAGGGAGACCCAGTACTTC. It translates to CASSLAAGGRETQYF.

This chain joins TRBV2 and TRBJ2-2; possibly TRBD1 for D (6 bases). The germline V gene has CDR1 SNHLY and CDR2 FYNNEI. The length of the CDR3 is 16 residues. The V gene lost 6 bases and the J gene lost 0 bases, with 14 bases spanning the gap. The CDR3 DNA is TGTGCCAGCAGAAGCTACAGGGATTCGAACACCGGGGAGCTGTTTTTT. Its translation is CASRSYRDSNTGELFF.

This sequence joins TRBV7-9 and TRBJ2-7; TRBD2 might be the D (7 bases). CDR1 SEHNR and CDR2 FQNEAQ come from the germline V gene (reference sequence). The V end lost 6 bases, the J end lost 0 bases, and 27 bases lay between the germline ends. The CDR3 has 19 amino acids. The CDR3 region is CASSSGGGALPRSSYEQYF. DNA for the CDR3: TGTGCCAGCAGTTCCGGTGGGGGGGCCTTACCAAGGAGCTCCTACGAGCAGTACTTC.

This clonotype was observed a few times. The genes are TRBV10-3 and TRBJ1-1; possibly TRBD1 for D (5 bases). CDR1 is ENHRY and CDR2 is SYGVKD in the germline V gene. The CDR3 has 14 amino acids. Trimming shortened V by 10 bases and J by 4 bases, and 19 bases separated the two germline ends. In nucleotides, the CDR3 is TGTGCCAGCAGGGTCGCGGAATTGGTCACTGAAGCTTTCTTT. Translating it yields CASRVAELVTEAFF.

Comments on this clonotype: Germline is not matched at one junction end, which may reflect a read error. The V and J genes are TRBV6-4 and TRBJ2-5; the match to TRBD2 covers 7 bases. Germline lookup yields CDR1 MRHNA and CDR2 SNTAGT. The CDR3 consists of 16 residues. CDR3: CAISDVGGLGQETQYF. DNA for the CDR3: TGTGCCATCAGTGACGTGGGAGGGCTGGGACAAGAGACCCAGTACTTC.

About this clonotype: A read error is possible here, since a much larger clone lies one base away. V usage is TRBV7-2 and J usage is TRBJ1-6; a possible D gene is TRBD1 (5 bases). V lost 3 bases, J lost 4 bases, and 13 bases lay in between. In germline, CDR1 is SGHTA, CDR2 FQGNSA. The CDR3 spans 16 residues. The CDR3 is CASSLDTREYNSPLHF. The CDR3 DNA follows: TGTGCCAGCAGCTTGGACACCCGGGAATATAATTCACCCCTCCACTTT.

CDR3 region: CASSFGVAGAAGELFF. Here the CDR3 DNA reads TGTGCCAGCAGTTTCGGGGTAGCGGGGGCGGCCGGGGAGCTGTTTTTT. The gene calls are TRBV12-3 or TRBV12-4 and TRBJ2-2, with 9 bases fitting TRBD2. The V segment lost 3 bases and the J segment 6 bases; nucleotides outside the gene matches: 8. This CDR3 has 16 residues.

This clonotype was detected many times. The V call is TRBV20-1, the J call TRBJ2-6; D gene ambiguous. Trimming left V 5 bases short and J 2 bases short, with 7 bases between. The CDR3 consists of 13 residues. The V gene's germline CDR1 is DFQATT and CDR2 SNEGSKA (reference sequence). CDR3 in amino acids: CSAPRAGANVLTF. Written as DNA, the CDR3 is TGCAGTGCTCCCCGGGCTGGGGCCAACGTCCTGACTTTC.

This clonotype has a handful of counts. The chain has TRBV20-1 and TRBJ1-2, with D possibly TRBD1 on 5 matching bases. The length of the CDR3 is 10 residues. Germline CDR1 reads DFQATT; CDR2 reads SNEGSKA (reference sequence). CDR3: CRSTGYGYTF. CDR3 coding DNA: TGCAGGTCCACAGGCTATGGCTACACCTTC.

This chain uses TRBV12-3 or TRBV12-4 with TRBJ2-5; D is unresolved. Between the trimmed V and J ends, which lost 4 bases and 5 bases, there was a span of 8 bases. This CDR3 spans 12 amino acids. CDR3 coding DNA: TGTGCCAGCAGTTACTCTGCGGAGACCCAGTACTTC. This encodes CASSYSAETQYF.

This clonotype showed up many times. V and J are TRBV3-1 and TRBJ2-5, with no clear D. V dropped 0 bases and J dropped 5 bases, with 7 bases sitting between them. Germline loops: CDR1 LGHDT, CDR2 YNNKEL (reference sequence). This CDR3 region has 13 residues. The CDR3 DNA reads TGTGCCAGCAGCCAAGAAGTTGCGGAGACCCAGTACTTC. This codes for CASSQEVAETQYF.

There are many counts of this clonotype. The chain joins TRBV11-2 to TRBJ2-5; D perhaps matches TRBD1 (6 bases). Trimming pared 7 bases from V and 2 bases from J, leaving 11 bases between. The CDR3 extends over 13 amino acids. Germline lookup yields CDR1 SGHAT and CDR2 FQNNGV. In DNA form, the CDR3 reads TGTGCCAGCACTACAGGGCATCAAGAGACCCAGTACTTC. It specifies CASTTGHQETQYF.

The V gene is TRBV20-1, the J gene TRBJ1-2; 11 positions match TRBD1. Germline-derived CDR1 and CDR2 are DFQATT and SNEGSKA (reference sequence). Losses at the gene ends were 4 bases for V and 7 bases for J; bases not matched to a gene: 8. This CDR3 spans 14 amino acids. CDR3 region: CSATPGTGGRGYTF. Written as DNA, the CDR3 is TGCAGTGCTACCCCCGGGACAGGGGGTCGTGGCTACACCTTC.

The genes are TRBV29-1 and TRBJ1-1; D is perhaps TRBD1 (6 bases). Trimming took 8 bases from V and 1 from J, leaving 8 bases between them. CDR3 length equals 11 residues. Germline CDR1 and CDR2: SQVTM and ANQGSEA. As DNA, the CDR3 is TGCAGCTTGGACAGGAACACTGAAGCTTTCTTT. This sequence encodes CSLDRNTEAFF.

The chain is built from TRBV20-1 and TRBJ2-5; 12 nucleotides line up with TRBD2. With V trimmed by 4 bases and J by 2 bases, 5 bases remained unmatched. This CDR3 is 15 amino acids long. Germline V lookup: CDR1 DFQATT, CDR2 SNEGSKA (reference sequence). The CDR3 DNA is TGCAGTGCTAAGAAGACTAGCGGGGGACAAGAGACCCAGTACTTC. It translates to CSAKKTSGGQETQYF.

The table lists this clonotype with a few counts. The V and J genes are TRBV5-1 and TRBJ2-5; 9 bases agree with TRBD2. The ends lost 0 bases at V and 5 bases at J; junction bases unmatched: 8. This CDR3 contains 16 residues. CDR1 is SGHRS and CDR2 is YFSETQ in the germline V gene. CDR3 in amino acids: CASSLDGRGGPETQYF. The CDR3 DNA reads TGCGCCAGCAGCTTGGATGGGCGGGGGGGCCCGGAGACCCAGTACTTC.

V and J are TRBV10-3 and TRBJ2-5; the D gene is possibly TRBD2 (6 bases). The ends were cut back, 2 bases at V and 0 bases at J, with 7 bases in the middle. There are 14 residues in the CDR3. Per the germline V gene, CDR1 is ENHRY and CDR2 is SYGVKD. As DNA, the CDR3 is TGTGCCATCAGTGAGACTAGCTACCAAGAGACCCAGTACTTC. It encodes CAISETSYQETQYF.

This clonotype was detected many times. The rearrangement links TRBV9 to TRBJ2-7; TRBD2 agrees at 10 bases. Unmatched junction bases numbered 7, after V lost 0 bases and J lost 7 bases. This CDR3 region has 15 residues. Germline CDR1 and CDR2: SGDLS and YYNGEE. In nucleotides, the CDR3 is TGTGCCAGCAGCGTAGAGTTAGCGGGAGGTGGGGAGCAGTACTTC. Protein product: CASSVELAGGGEQYF.